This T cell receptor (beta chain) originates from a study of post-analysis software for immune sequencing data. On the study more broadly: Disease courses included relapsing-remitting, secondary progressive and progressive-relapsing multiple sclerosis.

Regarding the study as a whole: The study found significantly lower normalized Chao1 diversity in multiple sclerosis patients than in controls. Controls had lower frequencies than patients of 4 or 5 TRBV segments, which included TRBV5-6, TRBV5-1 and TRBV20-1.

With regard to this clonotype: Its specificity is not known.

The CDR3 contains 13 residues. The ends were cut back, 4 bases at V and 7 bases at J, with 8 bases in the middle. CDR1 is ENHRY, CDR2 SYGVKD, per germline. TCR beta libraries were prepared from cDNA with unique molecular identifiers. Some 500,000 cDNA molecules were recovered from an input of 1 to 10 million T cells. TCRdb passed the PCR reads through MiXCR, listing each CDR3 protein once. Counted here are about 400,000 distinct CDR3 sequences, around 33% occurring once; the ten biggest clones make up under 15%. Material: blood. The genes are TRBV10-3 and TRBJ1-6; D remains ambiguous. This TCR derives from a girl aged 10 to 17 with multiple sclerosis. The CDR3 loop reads CAISGPQNSPLHF. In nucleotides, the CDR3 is TGTGCCATCAGTGGGCCTCAGAATTCACCCCTCCACTTT.